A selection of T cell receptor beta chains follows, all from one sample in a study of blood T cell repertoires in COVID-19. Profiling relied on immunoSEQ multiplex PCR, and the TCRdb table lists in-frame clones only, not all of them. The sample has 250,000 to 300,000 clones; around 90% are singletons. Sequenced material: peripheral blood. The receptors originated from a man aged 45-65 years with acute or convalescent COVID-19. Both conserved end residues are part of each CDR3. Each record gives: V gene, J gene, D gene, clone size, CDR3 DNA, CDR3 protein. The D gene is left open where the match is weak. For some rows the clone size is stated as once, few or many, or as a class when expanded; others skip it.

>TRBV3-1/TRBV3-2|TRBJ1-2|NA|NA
TGTGCCAGCAGCCAAGATACCTTGGGGGGGACTTCAGATGGCTACACCTTC
CASSQDTLGGTSDGYTF
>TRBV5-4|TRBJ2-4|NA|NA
TGTGCCAGCAGCTTGGAAGGGGAATGGCCCAAAAACATTCAGTACTTC
CASSLEGEWPKNIQYF
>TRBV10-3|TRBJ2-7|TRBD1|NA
TGTGCCATCAGTGATGGCAGGGGGCTTGAAGAGCAGTACTTC
CAISDGRGLEEQYF
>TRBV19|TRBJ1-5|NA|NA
TGTGCCAGTAGTATCAGGTCCGGGAACCAGCCGGCCCAGCATTTT
CASSIRSGNQPAQHF
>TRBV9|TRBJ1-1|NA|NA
TGTGCCAGCAGCGCCACAGGGTTGTCGAACACTGAAGCTTTCTTT
CASSATGLSNTEAFF
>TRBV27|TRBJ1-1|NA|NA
TGTGCCAGCAGTTTACTGCCCCGGTCTGAAGCTTTCTTT
CASSLLPRSEAFF
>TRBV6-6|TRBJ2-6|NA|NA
TGTGCCAGCACTTTAGACTCTGGGGCCAACGTCCTGACTTTC
CASTLDSGANVLTF
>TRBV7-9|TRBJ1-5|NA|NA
TGTGCCAGCAGCTTATGGGCCGGTCCCCAGCATTTT
CASSLWAGPQHF
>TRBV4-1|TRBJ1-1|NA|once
TGCGCCAGCAGCCCTCCTGGGGCCGCTACTGAAGCTTTCTTT
CASSPPGAATEAFF
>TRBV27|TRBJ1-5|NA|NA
TGTGCCAGCAGTTTTCTACAAGGGGGTAGCAATCAGCCCCAGCATTTT
CASSFLQGGSNQPQHF
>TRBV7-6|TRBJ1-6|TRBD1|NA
TGTGCCAGCAGCTTAGCCGGGACAGGGAGATCACCCCTCCACTTT
CASSLAGTGRSPLHF
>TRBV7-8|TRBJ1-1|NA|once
TGTGCCAGCAGCTTAGGGGCCACTCAGAATATGAACACTGAAGCTTTCTTT
CASSLGATQNMNTEAFF
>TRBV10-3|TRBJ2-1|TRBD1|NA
TGTGCCATCAGTGAAGGGATGAAGGGGGCCGCCTACAATGAGCAGTTCTTC
CAISEGMKGAAYNEQFF
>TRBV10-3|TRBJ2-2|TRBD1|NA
TGTGCCATCAGGGGACAGGGAAACACCGGGGAGCTGTTTTTT
CAIRGQGNTGELFF
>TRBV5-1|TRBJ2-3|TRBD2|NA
TGCGCCAGCAGCTTGGGTAGCGGGGGGGCGGATACGCAGTATTTT
CASSLGSGGADTQYF
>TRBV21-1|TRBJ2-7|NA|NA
TGTGCCAGCAGCAAAGAATTGGGGGGCTCCTACGAGCAGTACTTC
CASSKELGGSYEQYF
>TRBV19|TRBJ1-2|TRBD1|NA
TGTGCCAGCTGCCGGGACAGGAACCGTTCGAACTATGGCTACACCTTC
CASCRDRNRSNYGYTF
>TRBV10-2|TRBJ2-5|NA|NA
TGCGCCAGCACCCCGGGTGGCGAGACCCAGTACTTC
CASTPGGETQYF
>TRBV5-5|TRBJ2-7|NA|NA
TGTGCCAGCAGCTTTCCAGGTTTACCCTACGAGCAGTACTTC
CASSFPGLPYEQYF
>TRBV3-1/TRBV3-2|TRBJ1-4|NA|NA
TGTGCCAGCAGCCAAGATGAACGGGGTGGAAAACTGTTTTTT
CASSQDERGGKLFF
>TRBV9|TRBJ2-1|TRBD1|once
TGTGCCAGCAGCGAGTCGGCGGGTTTGGAGGGACAGGGGTCCTACAATGAGCAGTTCTTC
CASSESAGLEGQGSYNEQFF
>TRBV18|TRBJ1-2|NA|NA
TGTGCCAGCTCACCCGGGGGGGGCTATGGCTACACCTTC
CASSPGGGYGYTF
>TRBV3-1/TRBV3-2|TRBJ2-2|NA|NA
TGTGCCAGCAGCCACGAATCGGGCACCGGGGAGCTGTTTTTT
CASSHESGTGELFF
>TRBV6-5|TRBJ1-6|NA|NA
TGTGCCAGCAGCCCGTCCTGGGCCGGTCATTCACCCCTCCACTTT
CASSPSWAGHSPLHF
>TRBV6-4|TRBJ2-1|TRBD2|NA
TGTGCCAGCAGTGACACTTCTAGCGGGGGGGCTTTCAAGCAGTTCTTC
CASSDTSSGGAFKQFF
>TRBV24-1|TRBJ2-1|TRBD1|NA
TGTGCCACCAGTGGGACAGGGCATGAGCAGTTCTTC
CATSGTGHEQFF
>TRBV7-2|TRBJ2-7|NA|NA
TGTGCCAGCAGCTTAGTCGACAGCCCGCCTACCTACGAGCAGTACTTC
CASSLVDSPPTYEQYF
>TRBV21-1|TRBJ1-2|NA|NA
TGTGCCAGCAGCCCGCGGGACGGGTGGAGGGCTAACTATGGCTACACCTTC
CASSPRDGWRANYGYTF
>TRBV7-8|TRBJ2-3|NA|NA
TGTGCCAGCAGCCTACTCGGGGGGCTGAGCACAGATACGCAGTATTTT
CASSLLGGLSTDTQYF
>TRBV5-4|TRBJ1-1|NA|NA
TGTGCCAGCAGCCTCCTGACAGGAGAAGCTTTCTTT
CASSLLTGEAFF
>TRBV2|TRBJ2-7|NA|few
TGTGCCAGCAGTACAGGGAGCCTCTCCTACGAGCAGTACTTC
CASSTGSLSYEQYF
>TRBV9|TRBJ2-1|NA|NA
TGTGCCAGCAGCGTCCGCACGACAGACTACAATGAGCAGTTCTTC
CASSVRTTDYNEQFF
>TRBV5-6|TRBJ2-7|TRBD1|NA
TGTGCCAGCAGCCCGGACAGGGGGCCCTACGCGATCTACGAGCAGTACTTC
CASSPDRGPYAIYEQYF
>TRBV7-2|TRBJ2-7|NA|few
TGTGCCAGCAGCATCCAGGGGTTGTCCTACGAGCAGTACTTC
CASSIQGLSYEQYF
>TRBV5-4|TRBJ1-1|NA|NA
TGTGCCAGCCTCCCACCAGGGGTGTTTACGGAAGCTTTCTTT
CASLPPGVFTEAFF
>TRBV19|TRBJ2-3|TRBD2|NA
TGTGCCAGTACCCCGGGACTAGCGGGGGGGCGGGATACGCAGTATTTT
CASTPGLAGGRDTQYF
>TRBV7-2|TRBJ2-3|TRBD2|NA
TGTGCCAGCAGCTCCCGGGGACTAGCCACAGATACGCAGTATTTT
CASSSRGLATDTQYF
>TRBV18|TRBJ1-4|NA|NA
TGTGCCAGCTCACCACGAGGACGGGAGGAAAAACTGTTTTTT
CASSPRGREEKLFF